This T cell receptor beta chain appears in the sequencing data of a study of cytomegalovirus exposure and HLA in healthy donors. The V and J ends lost 6 bases and 3 bases respectively, with 14 bases between them. This CDR3 is built from 14 residues. Germline V gene lookup returns CDR1 SNHLY and CDR2 FYNNEI. The study ran its PCR with 60 Vbeta and 13 Jbeta primers. Clones were read by immunoSEQ multiplex PCR, and TCRdb kept only the in-frame ones, dropping some. The data show 150,000 to 200,000 clones, 65% to 80% seen once. This chain links TRBV2 with TRBJ1-2; D remains ambiguous. Material: PBMCs. The clonotype originates from a woman in her thirties in good health and CMV-seropositive. In DNA form, the CDR3 reads TGTGCCAGCAGGCGATCTCTAGTGGACTATGGCTACACCTTC. Translated: CASRRSLVDYGYTF. The full variable domain, rest sourced from reference TRBV2 and TRBJ1-2, is EPEVTQTPSHQVTQMGQEVILRCVPISNHLYFYWYRQILGQKVEFLVSFYNNEISEKSEIFDDQFSVERPDGSNFTLKIRSTKLEDSAMYFCASRRSLVDYGYTFGSGTRLTVV.